This T cell receptor beta chain was sequenced during a study of T-cell reconstitution after alpha-beta-depleted transplantation in children. This clonotype was counted at least ten times. The antigen is not known. The CDR3 is 19 residues long. The junction had 21 bases not matched to a gene; V was cut back by 6 bases and J by 6 bases. Study-wide results and caveats: Some patients' high day-60 TCRbeta diversity was attributed to recipient cells surviving conditioning. As was reported, about two months after transplant, alpha-beta T cells came from several hundred expanded graft clones. Among T cells one year after transplant, newly produced cells accounted for most counts and diversity.

TCRbeta library construction was performed incorporating unique molecular identifiers. TCRdb used MiXCR to reprocess the PCR reads, holding one entry per CDR3 protein. The sample carries some 300,000 distinct CDR3 sequences, roughly a tenth recorded once. The TCR was taken from a boy less than two years old with acute myeloid leukemia, due to receive a stem cell transplant. The chain joins TRBV12-3 or TRBV12-4 to TRBJ2-7, with 12 positions matching TRBD1. This specimen consisted of PBMCs, obtained before TCRalphabeta/CD19-depleted stem cell transplant. The CDR3 loop reads CASSLNRDRGRGRSPEQYF. In DNA form, the CDR3 reads TGTGCCAGCAGCTTGAACCGGGACAGGGGGCGCGGCAGGTCACCCGAGCAGTACTTC.